Each of the 16 T cell receptor beta chains below was sequenced from the same sample in a study of technical replicates of blood from a few donors. Some clones are missing from TCRdb's copy, which holds only in-frame ones; the method was immunoSEQ multiplex PCR. Of about 83,000 clones listed, roughly 94% were seen once; the top ten hold approximately 0.25%. The specimen was T cells isolated from PBMCs. These receptors were taken from a human donor in good health.

The chain recombines TRBV2 with TRBJ2-7; perhaps TRBD1 as D (6 bases). V gave up 3 bases and J gave up 2 bases, with 11 bases separating them. Germline lookup yields CDR1 SNHLY and CDR2 FYNNEI. The CDR3 is 14 amino acids. Here the CDR3 DNA reads TGTGCCAGCAGTGATTCGCAGGGGACCTACGAGCAGTACTTC. Residues: CASSDSQGTYEQYF.

The rearrangement links TRBV29-1 to TRBJ2-6; no clear D gene. V dropped 4 bases and J dropped 0 bases, with 7 bases sitting between them. CDR3 length equals 14 residues. The germline V gene encodes CDR1 SQVTM and CDR2 ANQGSEA. This CDR3 is CSVVPSSGANVLTF. The CDR3 nucleotides read TGCAGCGTTGTACCCAGCTCTGGGGCCAACGTCCTGACTTTC.

The V call is TRBV29-1, the J call TRBJ2-2, with TRBD2 matching 8 bases. CDR1 is SQVTM and CDR2 is ANQGSEA in the germline V gene. This CDR3 region has 12 residues. In DNA form, the CDR3 reads TGCAGAGCGGGAGAGATCACCGGGGAGCTGTTTTTT. It codes for CRAGEITGELFF.

The V gene is TRBV6-5, the J gene TRBJ1-1; D is unclear. Trimming pared 5 bases from V and 0 bases from J, leaving 7 bases between. The germline V gene has CDR1 MNHEY and CDR2 SVGAGI. The CDR3 has 13 amino acids. CDR3 amino acids: CASSVHLNTEAFF. The DNA for the CDR3 is TGTGCCAGCAGTGTACACCTGAACACTGAAGCTTTCTTT.

The CDR3, as DNA: TGTGCCAGCAGCTTGGTTGACTCAGCCTACAATGAGCAGTTCTTC. This codes for CASSLVDSAYNEQFF. V is TRBV5-6 and J is TRBJ2-1; no definite D call. Germline V gene data show CDR1 as SGHDT and CDR2 as YYEEEE. The ends were cut back, 0 bases at V and 2 bases at J, with 9 bases in the middle. The CDR3 loop spans 15 amino acids.

The rearrangement uses TRBV13 and TRBJ1-1, with D possibly matching TRBD1 (6 bases). V was trimmed by 0 bases and J by 1 base, leaving 9 bases between them. The CDR3 contains 15 residues. Germline values: CDR1 PRHDT, CDR2 FYEKMQ (reference sequence). CDR3 sequence (DNA): TGTGCCAGCAGCTTAGGCACGACAGGGAACACTGAAGCTTTCTTT. Protein: CASSLGTTGNTEAFF. Using reference TRBV13 and TRBJ1-1 for the parts outside the CDR3, the full variable domain is AAGVIQSPRHLIKEKRETATLKCYPIPRHDTVYWYQQGPGQDPQFLISFYEKMQSDKGSIPDRFSAQQFSDYHSELNMSSLELGDSALYFCASSLGTTGNTEAFFGQGTRLTVV.

V is TRBV4-1 and J is TRBJ1-4, with D maybe TRBD1 (5 bases). V lost 2 bases and J 3 bases, leaving 10 bases between the germline ends. The CDR3 covers 15 residues. The germline V gene encodes CDR1 MGHRA and CDR2 YSYEKL. The CDR3 DNA reads TGCGCCAGCAGCCAATTAGTAGGGGCTAATGAAAAACTGTTTTTT. Encoded protein: CASSQLVGANEKLFF.

This clone was seen more than once but under ten times. This chain uses TRBV7-9 with TRBJ2-3, with D possibly matching TRBD2 (6 bases). The CDR3 is 16 residues long. Trimming stripped 3 bases from V and 2 bases from J, with 15 bases between. CDR1 SEHNR and CDR2 FQNEAQ come from the germline V gene (reference sequence). CDR3 loop: CASSFLWRGDTDTQYF. For the CDR3, the DNA is TGTGCCAGCAGCTTTTTATGGCGGGGAGACACAGATACGCAGTATTTT. Complete variable domain (other parts from reference TRBV7-9 and TRBJ2-3): DTGVSQNPRHKITKRGQNVTFRCDPISEHNRLYWYRQTLGQGPEFLTYFQNEAQLEKSRLLSDRFSAERPKGSFSTLEIQRTEQGDSAMYLCASSFLWRGDTDTQYFGPGTRLTVL.

V and J are TRBV7-9 and TRBJ2-5, with 7 bases matching TRBD1. The CDR3 length is 17 residues. J lost 1 base, V lost 2 bases, and 10 bases had no gene match. CDR1 and CDR2 from the germline V gene are SEHNR and FQNEAQ (reference sequence). For the CDR3, the DNA is TGTGCCAGCAGCTTAAACCTTAGGTGGGACAGCCAAGAGACCCAGTACTTC. This gives the protein CASSLNLRWDSQETQYF.

The V gene is TRBV30, the J gene TRBJ1-4, with 7 bases identical to TRBD1. The CDR3 has 15 amino acids. Germline V gives CDR1 GTSNPN, CDR2 SVGIG (reference sequence). The V gene end was trimmed by 0 bases and the J gene end by 5 bases; junction bases not matched to a gene: 6. The CDR3: CAWSVNRGRNEKLFF. The CDR3 DNA sequence: TGTGCCTGGAGTGTCAACAGGGGTCGAAATGAAAAACTGTTTTTT.

The chain links TRBV27 to TRBJ1-3; the D gene is possibly TRBD1 (5 bases). The CDR3 is 15 residues long. Trimming shortened V by 4 bases and J by 4 bases, and 14 bases separated the two germline ends. Germline V gives CDR1 MNHEY, CDR2 SMNVEV (reference sequence). As DNA, the CDR3 is TGTGCCAGCAGTTCCGCCTCGGGGGGGGGAAACACCATATATTTT. Amino acid sequence: CASSSASGGGNTIYF.

The V call is TRBV25-1, the J call TRBJ1-1; a possible D gene is TRBD1 (6 bases). CDR1 is MGHDK, CDR2 SYGVNS, per germline. The CDR3 has 14 amino acids. V was trimmed by 6 bases and J by 7 bases, leaving 18 bases between them. The CDR3 nucleotides are TGTGCCAGCAGGATAGGACAGCCTAGGGATGAAGCTTTCTTT. Its protein is CASRIGQPRDEAFF.

About this clone itself: Within the sample, other DNA sequences also encode this same CDR3. The rearrangement uses TRBV2 and TRBJ2-5, with 8 bases identical to TRBD1. With V trimmed by 3 bases and J by 2 bases, 2 bases remained unmatched. The germline V gene encodes CDR1 SNHLY and CDR2 FYNNEI. CDR3 length: 14 residues. The CDR3 coding sequence is TGTGCCAGCAGTGAGGGGACAGGTCAAGAGACCCAGTACTTC. It is translated as CASSEGTGQETQYF.

The rearrangement links TRBV4-2 to TRBJ2-7; 11 bases map to TRBD1. CDR1 is LGHNA, CDR2 YNFKEQ, per germline. V was pared by 0 bases and J by 3 bases, with 4 bases of the junction left unmatched. The CDR3 is made up of 16 amino acids. CDR3 nucleotides: TGTGCCAGCAGCCAAGATTTGGGACAGGGGGGCTACGAGCAGTACTTC. This encodes CASSQDLGQGGYEQYF.

V is TRBV7-9 and J is TRBJ2-1; D is undetermined. CDR1 is SEHNR and CDR2 is FQNEAQ in the germline V gene (reference sequence). The CDR3 consists of 12 residues. The V and J ends lost 0 bases and 6 bases respectively, with 3 bases between them. The CDR3 protein is CASSLASNEQFF. The DNA of the CDR3 is TGTGCCAGCAGCTTAGCCTCCAATGAGCAGTTCTTC.

The rearrangement uses TRBV15 and TRBJ1-1; 7 bases fit TRBD1. This CDR3 spans 15 amino acids. The J segment lost 5 bases and the V segment lost 8 bases, leaving 14 bases of the junction unmatched. Germline V gene data show CDR1 as LNHNV and CDR2 as YYDKDF (reference sequence). The CDR3 bases are TGTGCCACCCAAACGGAGGGGGCGTTGAGAACTGAAGCTTTCTTT. Protein sequence: CATQTEGALRTEAFF.